These 18 T cell receptor beta chains originate from one sample sequenced in a study of cytomegalovirus exposure and HLA in healthy donors. PCR primers comprised 60 Vbeta and 13 Jbeta primers. Using immunoSEQ multiplex PCR, the repertoire was profiled, and TCRdb retains in-frame clones only, with some absent. The top ten clones hold about 2.5% of a sample with about 80,000 clones, 70% to 80% of them seen once. Input material: PBMCs. All receptors derive from a man aged 25 to 45 in good health and CMV-seronegative.

The gene calls are TRBV7-8 and TRBJ1-4; D is uncertain. V was shortened by 7 bases and J by 7 bases, with 10 bases between the two germline ends. The CDR3 is made up of 12 amino acids. Per the germline V gene, CDR1 is SGHVS and CDR2 is FQNEAQ. CDR3 in amino acids: CASTSFGEKLFF. Here the CDR3 DNA reads TGTGCCAGCACCTCGTTCGGTGAAAAACTGTTTTTT.

The chain carries TRBV6-5 and TRBJ2-2, with D possibly matching TRBD2 (5 bases). The CDR3 has 14 amino acids. CDR1 is MNHEY, CDR2 SVGAGI, per germline. V gave up 7 bases and J gave up 4 bases, with 13 bases separating them. The CDR3 DNA reads TGTGCCAGCACCTCCGATCGGGGCACCGGGGAGCTGTTTTTT. Its translation is CASTSDRGTGELFF.

The chain carries TRBV6-5 and TRBJ1-1, with no clear D. This CDR3 contains 12 residues. Trimming shortened V by 2 bases and J by 1 base, and 2 bases separated the two germline ends. Germline lookup yields CDR1 MNHEY and CDR2 SVGAGI. The CDR3 DNA reads TGTGCCAGCAGTTACCGGAACACTGAAGCTTTCTTT. Its protein product is CASSYRNTEAFF.

The chain joins TRBV7-9 to TRBJ2-5, with D unclear. The CDR3 is 14 amino acids. Looked up from germline, CDR1 is SEHNR and CDR2 is FQNEAQ (reference sequence). Trimming shortened V by 4 bases and J by 5 bases, and 14 bases separated the two germline ends. The CDR3 DNA reads as TGTGCCAGCAGCTGGGCGACGGATGGGGAGACCCAGTACTTC. Translation: CASSWATDGETQYF.

V gene TRBV10-3 combines with J gene TRBJ1-6; 10 bases align to TRBD1. Germline-derived CDR1 and CDR2 are ENHRY and SYGVKD. The CDR3 spans 14 residues. Losses at the gene ends were 2 bases for V and 14 bases for J; bases not matched to a gene: 6. Here the CDR3 DNA reads TGTGCCATCAGTGAGGGACAGGGGGTAATCACCCTCCACTTT. Translating it yields CAISEGQGVITLHF.

J is TRBJ2-5 and V is TRBV27; tentative D call: TRBD2 (6 bases). Per germline, CDR1 MNHEY and CDR2 SMNVEV (reference sequence). The CDR3 totals 12 residues. Deletions cut 6 bases from V and 9 bases from J, with 14 bases between. The CDR3 DNA reads as TGTGCCAGCAGACGACCGGGGGAGGCCCAGTACTTC. Translating gives CASRRPGEAQYF.

Comment on this clone: The sample holds other DNA sequences that translate to the same CDR3. CDR3 in amino acids: CSVARGTDTQYF. As DNA, the CDR3 is TGCAGCGTTGCTCGGGGCACAGATACGCAGTATTTT. The rearrangement uses TRBV29-1 and TRBJ2-3, with D unclear. The V end lost 4 bases, the J end lost 1 base, and 6 bases lay between the germline ends. The CDR3 loop spans 12 amino acids. Germline assignment: CDR1 SQVTM and CDR2 ANQGSEA.

The chain combines TRBV4-1 with TRBJ2-3; D not resolved. The CDR3 loop spans 15 amino acids. Trimming took 4 bases from V and 6 from J, leaving 17 bases between them. The germline gives CDR1 MGHRA, CDR2 YSYEKL. CDR3 in DNA: TGCGCCAGCAGCCGTTCGGAACAGTCCATGGATACGCAGTATTTT. Its protein product is CASSRSEQSMDTQYF.

The chain carries TRBV20-1 and TRBJ1-2; unclear D gene. The length of the CDR3 is 10 residues. The germline gives CDR1 DFQATT, CDR2 SNEGSKA (reference sequence). Trimming left V 5 bases short and J 9 bases short, with 10 bases between. DNA for the CDR3: TGCAGTGCTTCCCACCACAGCTACACCTTC. Translating gives CSASHHSYTF.

The table lists this clone with a few counts. The chain carries TRBV7-3 and TRBJ2-3, with 11 bases lining up with TRBD2. This CDR3 spans 16 amino acids. Germline values: CDR1 SGHTA, CDR2 FQGTGA. Trimming removed 6 bases from V and 2 bases from J; junction bases left unmatched: 7. CDR3 DNA: TGTGCCAGCAGAAAGGGACTAGCGGCACTCACAGATACGCAGTATTTT. Protein: CASRKGLAALTDTQYF. The variable domain in full, completed from reference TRBV7-3 and TRBJ2-3, reads GAGVSQTPSNKVTEKGKYVELRCDPISGHTALYWYRQSLGQGPEFLIYFQGTGAADDSGLPNDRFFAVRPEGSVSTLKIQRTERGDSAVYLCASRKGLAALTDTQYFGPGTRLTVL.

The chain combines TRBV9 with TRBJ2-1; 12 bases align to TRBD2. Germline V gene lookup returns CDR1 SGDLS and CDR2 YYNGEE. With 0 bases clipped from V and 6 bases from J, the junction kept 4 bases outside the gene matches. The CDR3 sequence is 16 residues long. The CDR3 DNA follows: TGTGCCAGCAGCGTAGCTAGCGGGAGGGGGGTCAATGAGCAGTTCTTC. The encoded protein is CASSVASGRGVNEQFF.

The rearrangement uses TRBV6-1 and TRBJ2-3; TRBD1 matches at 8 bases. CDR1 is MNHNS, CDR2 SASEGT, per germline. V lost 5 bases and J lost 4; bases outside the gene matches: 2. This CDR3 is 13 amino acids long. In DNA, the CDR3 is TGTGCCAGCAGTACAGGGGGGTCAGATACGCAGTATTTT. Translated: CASSTGGSDTQYF.

As DNA, the CDR3 is TGTGCCAGCAGAAAGCTTTCCGGGGACTTGGCCAAAAACATTCAGTACTTC. Translation: CASRKLSGDLAKNIQYF. V gene TRBV28 combines with J gene TRBJ2-4; a weak D match, TRBD2 (6 bases). Per germline, CDR1 MDHEN and CDR2 SYDVKM. The CDR3 contains 17 residues. V was trimmed by 6 bases and J by 1 base, leaving 19 bases between them.

The rearrangement uses TRBV15 and TRBJ1-1; D might be TRBD1 (5 bases). This CDR3 has 19 residues. Trimming took 0 bases from V and 1 from J, leaving 21 bases between them. Germline V gene sequence: CDR1 LNHNV, CDR2 YYDKDF (reference sequence). The CDR3 DNA sequence: TGTGCCACCAGCAGAGATTTGGTTTGGTTAGGGACTACGAACACTGAAGCTTTCTTT. This codes for CATSRDLVWLGTTNTEAFF.

This chain links TRBV28 with TRBJ2-7; tentative D call: TRBD2 (6 bases). V gave up 4 bases and J gave up 6 bases, with 22 bases separating them. Germline lookup yields CDR1 MDHEN and CDR2 SYDVKM. The CDR3 spans 16 residues. The CDR3 coding sequence is TGTGCCAGCAGTTCAAGGGCGGGGCGGGATCGGGGCGAGCAGTACTTC. Its translation: CASSSRAGRDRGEQYF. Variable domain in full (rest from reference TRBV28 and TRBJ2-7): DVKVTQSSRYLVKRTGEKVFLECVQDMDHENMFWYRQDPGLGLRLIYFSYDVKMKEKGDIPEGYSVSREKKERFSLILESASTNQTSMYLCASSSRAGRDRGEQYFGPGTRLTVT.

The chain carries TRBV28 and TRBJ2-6, with D possibly being TRBD1 (5 bases). V shed 5 bases and J shed 0 bases, with 11 bases lying between them. In germline, CDR1 is MDHEN, CDR2 SYDVKM. The length of the CDR3 is 16 residues. The CDR3 sequence: CASSPAGHSGANVLTF. The CDR3 DNA sequence: TGTGCCAGCAGTCCCGCAGGACACTCTGGGGCCAACGTCCTGACTTTC.

V gene TRBV28 combines with J gene TRBJ2-7; D might be TRBD1 (6 bases). V lost 8 bases to trimming and J lost 5 bases, with 19 bases between them. The length of the CDR3 is 14 residues. CDR1 MDHEN and CDR2 SYDVKM come from the germline V gene. CDR3 nucleotide sequence: TGTGCCAGCGGTGGACAGAGGGTTATCGACGAGCAGTACTTC. Translation gives CASGGQRVIDEQYF.

For this clone: The junction differs from germline at one of its ends, possibly a read error. V and J are TRBV7-9 and TRBJ2-7, with TRBD1 as a possible D gene (6 bases). This CDR3 is 15 amino acids long. CDR1 SEHNR and CDR2 FQNEAQ come from the germline V gene (reference sequence). The CDR3 spells CSSSLATGQSYEQYF. For the CDR3, the DNA is TGTTCCAGCAGCTTAGCGACCGGACAGAGCTACGAGCAGTACTTC.